Below are 4 T cell receptor beta chains sequenced from a single sample in a study of control samples from healthy donors and cancer patients. This table comes from immunoSEQ multiplex PCR, and its TCRdb copy is limited to in-frame clones, with some not included. The data hold about 180,000 clones, with roughly 94% observed a single time. What was sequenced was blood. All receptors come from a woman younger than 35 in good health.

The chain couples TRBV7-9 to TRBJ1-1; D not resolved. The CDR3 sequence is 12 residues long. Germline CDR1 is SEHNR and CDR2 is FQNEAQ (reference sequence). V lost 5 bases and J 7 bases, leaving 11 bases between the germline ends. CDR3 DNA sequence: TGTGCCAGCAGCACTTCTTTGGGTGAAGCTTTCTTT. Amino acid sequence: CASSTSLGEAFF.

This chain joins TRBV20-1 and TRBJ2-7, with D tentatively TRBD2 (6 bases). In germline, CDR1 is DFQATT, CDR2 SNEGSKA (reference sequence). V was cut by 3 bases and J by 6 bases, with 12 bases left in between. CDR3 size: 12 residues. The CDR3 DNA reads TGCAGTGCTAGTCTCACTAGCATCGAGCAGTACTTC. Translating gives CSASLTSIEQYF.

The chain has TRBV5-1 and TRBJ2-7; D remains unclear. The germline gives CDR1 SGHRS, CDR2 YFSETQ. CDR3 length: 15 amino acids. V was shortened by 0 bases and J by 0 bases, with 10 bases between the two germline ends. The CDR3 nucleotides read TGCGCCAGCAGCTTGGAAATCAACTACTCCTACGAGCAGTACTTC. It codes for CASSLEINYSYEQYF. The variable domain in full, with the rest retrieved from reference TRBV5-1 and TRBJ2-7, is KAGVTQTPRYLIKTRGQQVTLSCSPISGHRSVSWYQQTPGQGLQFLFEYFSETQRNKGNFPGRFSGRQFSNSRSEMNVSTLELGDSALYLCASSLEINYSYEQYFGPGTRLTVT.

The rearrangement uses TRBV2 and TRBJ1-2; D is undetermined. Trimming took off 5 bases at V and 5 bases at J, with 9 bases between the two ends. The germline V gene encodes CDR1 SNHLY and CDR2 FYNNEI. This CDR3 is 12 amino acids long. CDR3 bases: TGTGCCAGCAGTAGCGACGGGTATGGCTACACCTTC. Its protein product is CASSSDGYGYTF.